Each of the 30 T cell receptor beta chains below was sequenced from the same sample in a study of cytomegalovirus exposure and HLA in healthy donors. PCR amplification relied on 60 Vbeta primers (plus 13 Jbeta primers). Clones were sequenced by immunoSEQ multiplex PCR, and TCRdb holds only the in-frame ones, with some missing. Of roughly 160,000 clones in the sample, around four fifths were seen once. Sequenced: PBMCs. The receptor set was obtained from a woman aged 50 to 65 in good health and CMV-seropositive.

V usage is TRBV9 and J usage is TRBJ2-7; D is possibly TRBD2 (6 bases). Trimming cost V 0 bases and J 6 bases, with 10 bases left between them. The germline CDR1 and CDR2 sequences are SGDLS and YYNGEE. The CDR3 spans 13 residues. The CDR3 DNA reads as TGTGCCAGCAGCGTAGCTGGAGGGGCCGAGCAGTACTTC. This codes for CASSVAGGAEQYF.

The CDR3 loop is CASSWTGNYGYTF. The CDR3 nucleotides read TGTGCCAGCAGCTGGACAGGGAACTATGGCTACACCTTC. The chain recombines TRBV7-2 with TRBJ1-2, with 8 bases identical to TRBD1. Germline CDR1 is SGHTA and CDR2 is FQGNSA. V shed 4 bases and J 2 bases; nucleotides not matched to a gene: 0. This CDR3 is built from 13 residues.

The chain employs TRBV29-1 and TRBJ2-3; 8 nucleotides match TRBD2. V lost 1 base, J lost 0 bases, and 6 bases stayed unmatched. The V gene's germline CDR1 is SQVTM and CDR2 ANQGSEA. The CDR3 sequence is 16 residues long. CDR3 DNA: TGCAGCGTTGAAGCTTGGGTAGCGGGGAGCACAGATACGCAGTATTTT. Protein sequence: CSVEAWVAGSTDTQYF.

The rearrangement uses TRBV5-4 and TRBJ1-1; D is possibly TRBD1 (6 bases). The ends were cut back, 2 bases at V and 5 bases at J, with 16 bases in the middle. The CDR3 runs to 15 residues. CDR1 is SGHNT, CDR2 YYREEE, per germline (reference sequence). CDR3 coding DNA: TGTGCCAGCAGCTTTCTACCCCAGGGGATGACTGAAGCTTTCTTT. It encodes CASSFLPQGMTEAFF.

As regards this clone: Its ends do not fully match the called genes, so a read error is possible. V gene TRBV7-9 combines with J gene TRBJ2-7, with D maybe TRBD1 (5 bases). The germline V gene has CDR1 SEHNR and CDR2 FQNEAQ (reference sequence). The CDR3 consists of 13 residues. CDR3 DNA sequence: TGTTCCAGCAGCCAAGACAGTTACTACGAGCAGTACTTC. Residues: CSSSQDSYYEQYF.

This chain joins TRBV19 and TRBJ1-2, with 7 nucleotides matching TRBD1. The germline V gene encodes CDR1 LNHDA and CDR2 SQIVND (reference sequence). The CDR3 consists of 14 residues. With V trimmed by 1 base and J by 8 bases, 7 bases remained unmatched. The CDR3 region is CASSIGTGLLGYTF. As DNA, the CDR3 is TGTGCCAGTAGTATAGGGACAGGCCTCCTGGGCTACACCTTC.

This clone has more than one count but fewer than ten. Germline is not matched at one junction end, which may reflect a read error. CDR3: CSSSSGPYGYTF. CDR3 nucleotide sequence: TGTTCCAGCAGCTCAGGGCCCTATGGCTACACCTTC. The J gene is TRBJ1-2, the V gene TRBV7-9; tentatively, D is TRBD1 (5 bases). This CDR3 is built from 12 residues. CDR1 is SEHNR, CDR2 FQNEAQ, per germline (reference sequence). Full variable domain (outside the CDR3, taken from reference TRBV7-9 and TRBJ1-2): DTGVSQNPRHKITKRGQNVTFRCDPISEHNRLYWYRQTLGQGPEFLTYFQNEAQLEKSRLLSDRFSAERPKGSFSTLEIQRTEQGDSAMYLCSSSSGPYGYTFGSGTRLTVV.

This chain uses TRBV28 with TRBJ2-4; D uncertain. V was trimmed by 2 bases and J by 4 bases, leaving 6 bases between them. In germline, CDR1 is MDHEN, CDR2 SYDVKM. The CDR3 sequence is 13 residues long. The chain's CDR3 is CASSLAGKNIQYF. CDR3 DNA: TGTGCCAGCAGTTTAGCAGGAAAAAACATTCAGTACTTC.

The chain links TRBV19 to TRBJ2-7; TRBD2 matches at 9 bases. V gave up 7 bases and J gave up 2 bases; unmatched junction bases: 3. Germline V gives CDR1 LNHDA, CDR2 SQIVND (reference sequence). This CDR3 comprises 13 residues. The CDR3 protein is CASKTSGTYEQYF. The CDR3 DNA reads TGTGCCAGTAAGACTAGCGGTACCTACGAGCAGTACTTC.

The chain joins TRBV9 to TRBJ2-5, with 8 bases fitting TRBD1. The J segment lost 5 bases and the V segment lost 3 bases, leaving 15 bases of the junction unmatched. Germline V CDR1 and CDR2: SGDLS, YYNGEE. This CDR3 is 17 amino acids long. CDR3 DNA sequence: TGTGCCAGCAGCGCTCACTTCGGGACAGGTCCGCCCGAGACCCAGTACTTC. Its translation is CASSAHFGTGPPETQYF.

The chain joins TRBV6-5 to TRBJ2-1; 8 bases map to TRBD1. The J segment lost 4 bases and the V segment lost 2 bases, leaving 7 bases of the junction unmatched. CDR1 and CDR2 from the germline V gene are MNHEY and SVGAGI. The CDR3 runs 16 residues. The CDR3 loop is CASSYGQGQAYNEQFF. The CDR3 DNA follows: TGTGCCAGCAGTTACGGGCAGGGACAGGCTTACAATGAGCAGTTCTTC.

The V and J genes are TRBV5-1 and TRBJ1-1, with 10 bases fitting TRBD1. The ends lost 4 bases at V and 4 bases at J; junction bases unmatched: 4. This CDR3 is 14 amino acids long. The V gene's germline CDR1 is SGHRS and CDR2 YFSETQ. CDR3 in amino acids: CASSAGTGATEAFF. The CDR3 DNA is TGCGCCAGCAGCGCTGGGACAGGGGCCACTGAAGCTTTCTTT.

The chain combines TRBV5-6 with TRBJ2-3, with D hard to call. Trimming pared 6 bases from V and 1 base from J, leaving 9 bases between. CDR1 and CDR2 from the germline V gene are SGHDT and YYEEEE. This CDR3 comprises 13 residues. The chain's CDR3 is CASTPRGTDTQYF. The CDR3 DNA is TGTGCCAGCACCCCTAGAGGCACAGATACGCAGTATTTT. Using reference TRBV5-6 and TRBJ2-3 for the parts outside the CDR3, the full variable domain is DAGVTQSPTHLIKTRGQQVTLRCSPKSGHDTVSWYQQALGQGPQFIFQYYEEEERQRGNFPDRFSGHQFPNYSSELNVNALLLGDSALYLCASTPRGTDTQYFGPGTRLTVL.

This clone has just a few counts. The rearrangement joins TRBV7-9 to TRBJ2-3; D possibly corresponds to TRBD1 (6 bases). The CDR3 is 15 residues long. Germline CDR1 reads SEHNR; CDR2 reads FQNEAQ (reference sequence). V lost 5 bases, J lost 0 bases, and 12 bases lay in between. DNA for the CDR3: TGTGCCAGCAGCAACACAGGGATTAGCACAGATACGCAGTATTTT. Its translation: CASSNTGISTDTQYF.

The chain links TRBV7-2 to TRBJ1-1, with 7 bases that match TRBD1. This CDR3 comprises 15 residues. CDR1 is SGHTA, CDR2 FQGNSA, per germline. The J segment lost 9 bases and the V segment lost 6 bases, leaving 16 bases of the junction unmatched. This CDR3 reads CASSLPRQGTWKAFF. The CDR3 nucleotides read TGTGCCAGCAGTCTACCAAGACAGGGAACATGGAAAGCTTTCTTT.

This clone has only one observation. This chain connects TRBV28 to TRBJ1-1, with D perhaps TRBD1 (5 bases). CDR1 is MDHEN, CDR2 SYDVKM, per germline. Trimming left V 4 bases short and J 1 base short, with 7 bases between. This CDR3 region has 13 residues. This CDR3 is CASSSGQNTEAFF. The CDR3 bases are TGTGCCAGCAGTTCTGGACAGAACACTGAAGCTTTCTTT.

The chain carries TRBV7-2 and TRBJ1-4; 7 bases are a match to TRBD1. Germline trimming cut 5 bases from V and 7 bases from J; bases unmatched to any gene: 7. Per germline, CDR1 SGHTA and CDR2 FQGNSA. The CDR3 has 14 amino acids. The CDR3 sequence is CASSRTGTAEKLFF. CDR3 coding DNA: TGTGCCAGCAGCCGAACCGGGACAGCTGAAAAACTGTTTTTT.

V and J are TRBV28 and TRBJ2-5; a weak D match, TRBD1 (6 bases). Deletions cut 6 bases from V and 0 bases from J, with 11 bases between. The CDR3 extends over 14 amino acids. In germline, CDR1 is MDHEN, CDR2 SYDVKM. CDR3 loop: CASRFRGNQETQYF. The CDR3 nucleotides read TGTGCCAGCAGGTTTAGGGGGAACCAAGAGACCCAGTACTTC.

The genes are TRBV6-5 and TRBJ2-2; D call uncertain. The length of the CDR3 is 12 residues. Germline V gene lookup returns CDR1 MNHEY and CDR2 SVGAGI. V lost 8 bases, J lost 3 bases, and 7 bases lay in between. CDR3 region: CASPPDTGELFF. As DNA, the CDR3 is TGTGCCAGCCCCCCCGACACCGGGGAGCTGTTTTTT.

The CDR3 sequence is CASSLNTNTEAFF. The CDR3 region has the DNA TGTGCCAGCAGCTTAAACACGAACACTGAAGCTTTCTTT. The J gene is TRBJ1-1, the V gene TRBV7-3; D uncertain. Trimming cost V 1 base and J 1 base, with 4 bases left between them. There are 13 residues in the CDR3. The germline CDR1 and CDR2 sequences are SGHTA and FQGTGA.

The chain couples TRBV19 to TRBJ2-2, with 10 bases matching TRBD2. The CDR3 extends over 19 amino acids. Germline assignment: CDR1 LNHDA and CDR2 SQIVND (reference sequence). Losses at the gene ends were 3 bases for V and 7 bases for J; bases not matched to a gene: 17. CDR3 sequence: CASSIHRVLAGDRVGELFF. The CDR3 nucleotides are TGTGCCAGTAGTATCCACAGGGTTCTAGCGGGAGATCGGGTCGGGGAGCTGTTTTTT.

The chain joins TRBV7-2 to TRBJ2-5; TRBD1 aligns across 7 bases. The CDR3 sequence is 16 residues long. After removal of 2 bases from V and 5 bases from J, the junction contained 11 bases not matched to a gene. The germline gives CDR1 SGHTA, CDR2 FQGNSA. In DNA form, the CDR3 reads TGTGCCAGCAGCTTACTAGGGGGCGGGTTAAAGGAGACCCAGTACTTC. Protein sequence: CASSLLGGGLKETQYF.

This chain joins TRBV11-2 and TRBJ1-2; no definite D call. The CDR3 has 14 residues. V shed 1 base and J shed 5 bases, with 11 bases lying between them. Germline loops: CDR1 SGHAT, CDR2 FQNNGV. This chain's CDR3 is CASSLGPLIYGYTF. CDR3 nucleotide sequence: TGTGCCAGCAGCTTAGGTCCACTGATTTATGGCTACACCTTC. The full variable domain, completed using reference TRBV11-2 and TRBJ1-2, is EAGVAQSPRYKIIEKRQSVAFWCNPISGHATLYWYQQILGQGPKLLIQFQNNGVVDDSQLPKDRFSAERLKGVDSTLKIQPAKLEDSAVYLCASSLGPLIYGYTFGSGTRLTVV.

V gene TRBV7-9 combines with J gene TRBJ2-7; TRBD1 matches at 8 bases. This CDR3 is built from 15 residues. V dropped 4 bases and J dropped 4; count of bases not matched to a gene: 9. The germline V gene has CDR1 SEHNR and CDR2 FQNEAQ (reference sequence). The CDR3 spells CASSYFGQGRYEQYF. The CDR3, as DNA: TGTGCCAGCAGCTATTTCGGACAGGGAAGATACGAGCAGTACTTC.

In nucleotides, the CDR3 is TGCGCCAGCAGCCAAGAGGGCCCCAGTGGGGGAAACACCATATATTTT. Residues: CASSQEGPSGGNTIYF. The chain joins TRBV4-3 to TRBJ1-3; D ambiguous. V shed 0 bases and J shed 4 bases, with 13 bases lying between them. Germline CDR1 is LGHNA and CDR2 is YSLEER. CDR3 length equals 16 residues.

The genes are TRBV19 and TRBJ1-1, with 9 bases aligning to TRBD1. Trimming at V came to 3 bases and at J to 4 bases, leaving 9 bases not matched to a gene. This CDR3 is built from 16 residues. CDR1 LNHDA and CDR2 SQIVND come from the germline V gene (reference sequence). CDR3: CASSIRGTGIGTEAFF. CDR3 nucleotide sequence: TGTGCCAGTAGTATCCGGGGGACAGGGATTGGCACTGAAGCTTTCTTT.

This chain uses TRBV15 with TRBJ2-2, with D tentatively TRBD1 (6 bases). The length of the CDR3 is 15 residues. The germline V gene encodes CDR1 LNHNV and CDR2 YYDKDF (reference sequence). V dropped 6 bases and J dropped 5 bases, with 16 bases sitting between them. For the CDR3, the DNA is TGTGCCACCAGTCCACAGGGCCTGGGGACCGGGGAGCTGTTTTTT. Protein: CATSPQGLGTGELFF.

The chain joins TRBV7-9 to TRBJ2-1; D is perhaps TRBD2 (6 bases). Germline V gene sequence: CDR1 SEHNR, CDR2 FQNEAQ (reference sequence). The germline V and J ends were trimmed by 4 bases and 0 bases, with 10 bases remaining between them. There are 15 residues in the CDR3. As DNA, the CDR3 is TGTGCCAGCAGCTCCTGGAGGGCCTCCTACAATGAGCAGTTCTTC. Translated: CASSSWRASYNEQFF.

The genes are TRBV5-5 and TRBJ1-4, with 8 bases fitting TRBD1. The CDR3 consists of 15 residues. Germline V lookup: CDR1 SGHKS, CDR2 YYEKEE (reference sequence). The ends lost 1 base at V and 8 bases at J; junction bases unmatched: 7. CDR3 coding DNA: TGTGCCAGCAGCTTGAGACAGGGGCTTTGGGAAAAACTGTTTTTT. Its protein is CASSLRQGLWEKLFF. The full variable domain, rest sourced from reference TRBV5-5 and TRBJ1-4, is DAGVTQSPTHLIKTRGQQVTLRCSPISGHKSVSWYQQVLGQGPQFIFQYYEKEERGRGNFPDRFSARQFPNYSSELNVNALLLGDSALYLCASSLRQGLWEKLFFGSGTQLSVL.

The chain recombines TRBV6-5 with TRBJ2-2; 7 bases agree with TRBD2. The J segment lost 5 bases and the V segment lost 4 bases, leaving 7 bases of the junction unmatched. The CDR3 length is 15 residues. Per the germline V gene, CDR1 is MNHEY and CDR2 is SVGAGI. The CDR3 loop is CASSSWDYETGELFF. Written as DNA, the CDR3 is TGTGCCAGCAGTTCTTGGGACTATGAGACCGGGGAGCTGTTTTTT.